This is a list of T cell receptor beta chains from one sample in a study of blood T cell repertoires in COVID-19. TCRdb keeps only in-frame clones here, not all; method: immunoSEQ multiplex PCR. The table shows hundreds of thousands of clones, with roughly 89% occurring only once. Sequencing input: peripheral blood. These receptor sequences come from a woman aged 18-29 years who had recovered from COVID-19. Both conserved end residues are trimmed from each CDR3. D genes are given only for firm matches.

j_call: TRBJ1-2; v_call: TRBV24-1; d_call: TRBD1; cdr3_aa: ATSDPRDRGINGYT
j_call: TRBJ1-6; v_call: TRBV5-4; d_call: TRBD1; cdr3_aa: ASSLGQGYNSPLH
j_call: TRBJ1-1; v_call: TRBV5-1; d_call: -; cdr3_aa: ASSLAVMNTEAF
j_call: TRBJ2-3; v_call: TRBV11-3; d_call: TRBD1; cdr3_aa: AGSGTGSSGEGDTQY
j_call: TRBJ2-1; v_call: TRBV4-1; d_call: -; cdr3_aa: ASSQDKRSYNEQF
j_call: TRBJ2-3; v_call: TRBV6-2/TRBV6-3; d_call: TRBD2; cdr3_aa: ASSYWRLAGTDTQY
j_call: TRBJ1-3; v_call: TRBV28; d_call: TRBD1; cdr3_aa: ASSRDRGSGNTIY
j_call: TRBJ2-1; v_call: TRBV6-5; d_call: -; cdr3_aa: ASSSEISSYNEQF
j_call: TRBJ1-2; v_call: TRBV5-6; d_call: -; cdr3_aa: ASSLGQVDGYT
j_call: TRBJ2-2; v_call: TRBV20-1; d_call: TRBD2; cdr3_aa: SASLVTSANTGELF
j_call: TRBJ1-2; v_call: TRBV4-2; d_call: -; cdr3_aa: ASSQLKGTADGYT
j_call: TRBJ1-1; v_call: TRBV23-1; d_call: TRBD1; cdr3_aa: ASSPLTGGTEAF
j_call: TRBJ1-2; v_call: TRBV19; d_call: -; cdr3_aa: ASSIRARGGYT
j_call: TRBJ2-3; v_call: TRBV21-1; d_call: -; cdr3_aa: ASSKAQVGTRGTDTQY
j_call: TRBJ2-3; v_call: TRBV2; d_call: TRBD2; cdr3_aa: ASRASGRASVGTDTQY
j_call: TRBJ2-1; v_call: TRBV6-5; d_call: TRBD2; cdr3_aa: ASRATSGSSNEQF
j_call: TRBJ2-1; v_call: TRBV29-1; d_call: TRBD2; cdr3_aa: SVEGTSAAYNEQF
j_call: TRBJ1-6; v_call: TRBV30; d_call: -; cdr3_aa: AWSVAGHNSPLH
j_call: TRBJ1-5; v_call: TRBV6-5; d_call: TRBD1; cdr3_aa: ATRGQGWRPQH
j_call: TRBJ2-3; v_call: TRBV4-3; d_call: TRBD2; cdr3_aa: ASSPRLLAGLVGTDTQY
j_call: TRBJ1-3; v_call: TRBV6-6; d_call: TRBD1; cdr3_aa: ASSRRTGGIGNTIY
j_call: TRBJ2-3; v_call: TRBV18; d_call: -; cdr3_aa: ASSPPQGPDTQY
j_call: TRBJ1-2; v_call: TRBV13; d_call: TRBD1; cdr3_aa: ASSSGQGDGYT
j_call: TRBJ1-2; v_call: TRBV4-3; d_call: TRBD1; cdr3_aa: ASSSLQGAKSAYGYT
j_call: TRBJ1-1; v_call: TRBV6-6; d_call: TRBD1; cdr3_aa: ASSYGTALNTEAF
j_call: TRBJ1-2; v_call: TRBV4-3; d_call: -; cdr3_aa: ASSQGGFGVGDGYT
j_call: TRBJ1-2; v_call: TRBV10-3; d_call: TRBD1; cdr3_aa: ANAADRVDGYT
j_call: TRBJ2-5; v_call: TRBV4-3; d_call: -; cdr3_aa: ASSPTQGRRQETQY
j_call: TRBJ1-1; v_call: TRBV5-6; d_call: TRBD1; cdr3_aa: ASSLWTGEAF
j_call: TRBJ2-3; v_call: TRBV5-4; d_call: TRBD2; cdr3_aa: ASSSLAGVGTDTQY
j_call: TRBJ2-1; v_call: TRBV9; d_call: TRBD2; cdr3_aa: ASSVGTSGRTNEQF
j_call: TRBJ2-4; v_call: TRBV4-2; d_call: -; cdr3_aa: ASSQDLGLLAKNIQY
j_call: TRBJ2-2; v_call: TRBV4-3; d_call: -; cdr3_aa: ASSQAGGGVSTGELF
j_call: TRBJ2-5; v_call: TRBV5-4; d_call: -; cdr3_aa: ASQQRSSETQY
j_call: TRBJ2-3; v_call: TRBV10-3; d_call: -; cdr3_aa: AISDSRARTDTQY
j_call: TRBJ1-3; v_call: TRBV7-9; d_call: -; cdr3_aa: ASSAQGGERSGNTIY
j_call: TRBJ1-2; v_call: TRBV4-1; d_call: TRBD1; cdr3_aa: ASSPEPGQRFYGYT
j_call: TRBJ2-1; v_call: TRBV24-1; d_call: TRBD2; cdr3_aa: ATSDGGGDEQF
j_call: TRBJ1-1; v_call: TRBV5-6; d_call: -; cdr3_aa: ASSLAHTEAF
j_call: TRBJ2-1; v_call: TRBV7-2; d_call: -; cdr3_aa: ASSQRGEQF
j_call: TRBJ2-5; v_call: TRBV21-1; d_call: -; cdr3_aa: ASSPRSVQETQY
j_call: TRBJ2-5; v_call: TRBV29-1; d_call: -; cdr3_aa: SVVIRGRETQY
j_call: TRBJ1-1; v_call: TRBV6-2/TRBV6-3; d_call: TRBD1; cdr3_aa: ASSYRDRGYTEAF
j_call: TRBJ2-5; v_call: TRBV7-8; d_call: -; cdr3_aa: ASSRLESAREAQY
j_call: TRBJ1-6; v_call: TRBV30; d_call: -; cdr3_aa: AWSVRGEDSPLH
j_call: TRBJ2-2; v_call: TRBV7-8; d_call: -; cdr3_aa: ASSLVQQTGELF
j_call: TRBJ2-1; v_call: TRBV19; d_call: -; cdr3_aa: ASSIVRPNEQF
j_call: TRBJ2-5; v_call: TRBV5-5; d_call: TRBD2; cdr3_aa: ASSAISGSPETQY
j_call: TRBJ2-5; v_call: TRBV11-3; d_call: -; cdr3_aa: ASSSRGPPETQY
j_call: TRBJ2-5; v_call: TRBV2; d_call: -; cdr3_aa: ASSDGVHQETQY
j_call: TRBJ2-3; v_call: TRBV24-1; d_call: -; cdr3_aa: ATSDYHRSDTQY
j_call: TRBJ1-3; v_call: TRBV28; d_call: TRBD1; cdr3_aa: ASSDRDRGNTIY
j_call: TRBJ1-4; v_call: TRBV5-1; d_call: -; cdr3_aa: ASSSAEGATNEKLF
j_call: TRBJ1-1; v_call: TRBV5-1; d_call: -; cdr3_aa: ASSLVFPGNTEAF
j_call: TRBJ2-1; v_call: TRBV5-1; d_call: TRBD2; cdr3_aa: ASSLGSGRPYNEQF